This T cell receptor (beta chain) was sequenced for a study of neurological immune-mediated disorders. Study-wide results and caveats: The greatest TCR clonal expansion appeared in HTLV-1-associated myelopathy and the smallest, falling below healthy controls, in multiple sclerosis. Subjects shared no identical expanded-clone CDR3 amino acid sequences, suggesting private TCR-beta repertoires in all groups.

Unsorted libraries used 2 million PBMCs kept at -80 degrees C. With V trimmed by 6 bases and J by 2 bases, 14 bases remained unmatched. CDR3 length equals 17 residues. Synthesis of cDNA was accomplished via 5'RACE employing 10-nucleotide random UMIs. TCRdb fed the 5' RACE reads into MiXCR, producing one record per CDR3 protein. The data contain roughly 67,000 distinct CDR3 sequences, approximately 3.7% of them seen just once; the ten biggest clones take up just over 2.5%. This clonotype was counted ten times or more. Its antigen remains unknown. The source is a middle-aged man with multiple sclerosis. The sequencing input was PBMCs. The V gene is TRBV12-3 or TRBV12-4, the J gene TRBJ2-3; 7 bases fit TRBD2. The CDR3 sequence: CASSFSRGGGFTDTQYF. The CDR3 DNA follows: TGTGCCAGCAGCTTCTCCCGTGGGGGGGGGTTCACAGATACGCAGTATTTT.